This T cell receptor beta chain is from a study of tumor-infiltrating lymphocytes in primary liver carcinoma. Turning to the study itself: Samples returned roughly 3.5 to 8 million productive TCRbeta reads, a yield that was similar across tissue types. Study-level results: Top clones occupying all five tumor regions numbered only about 8-25%.

As regards this clonotype: As yet, its antigen is unknown. The junction shows a germline mismatch at one end, possibly a read error.

For each extraction, RNA and DNA were obtained together from 20-30 mg of unsorted bulk tissue. Each individual tumor supplied samples from five separate regions. The CDR3 runs to 15 residues. Germline V gene lookup returns CDR1 SGHKS and CDR2 YYEKEE (reference sequence). Synthesis of TCR beta cDNA was carried out from approximately 500 ng total RNA with a constant-region primer. Slightly modified ARM-PCR served as the procedure for the TCR beta libraries. These libraries came from three rounds of nested multiplex PCR. The first two PCR rounds used TRBV1-TRBV30 forward primers with a C-beta reverse primer, roughly 10 cycles each. Using its own MiXCR run on the multiplex PCR reads, TCRdb lists one record per CDR3 protein. Among about 190,000 distinct CDR3 sequences listed, around 85% were seen once.

The TCR was taken from a man aged 40-49 years with primary liver carcinoma and hepatitis B virus infection. What was sequenced was tumor tissue from primary liver carcinoma. The chain recombines TRBV5-5 with TRBJ1-4; D is perhaps TRBD1 (5 bases). CDR3 amino acids: CACSFQGSRGEKLFF. The DNA for the CDR3 is TGTGCCTGCAGCTTTCAGGGTTCGCGGGGTGAAAAACTGTTTTTT.